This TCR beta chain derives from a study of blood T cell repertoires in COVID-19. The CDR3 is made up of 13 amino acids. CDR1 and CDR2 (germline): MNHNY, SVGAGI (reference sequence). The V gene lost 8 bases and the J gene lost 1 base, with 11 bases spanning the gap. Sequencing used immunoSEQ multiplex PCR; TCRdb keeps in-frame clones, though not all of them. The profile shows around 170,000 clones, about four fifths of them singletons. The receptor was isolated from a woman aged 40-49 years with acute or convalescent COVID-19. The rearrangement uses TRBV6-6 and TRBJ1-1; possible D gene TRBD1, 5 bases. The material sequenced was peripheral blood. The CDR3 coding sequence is TGTGCCAGCCTGCTGGGGGGGAACACTGAAGCTTTCTTT. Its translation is CASLLGGNTEAFF.